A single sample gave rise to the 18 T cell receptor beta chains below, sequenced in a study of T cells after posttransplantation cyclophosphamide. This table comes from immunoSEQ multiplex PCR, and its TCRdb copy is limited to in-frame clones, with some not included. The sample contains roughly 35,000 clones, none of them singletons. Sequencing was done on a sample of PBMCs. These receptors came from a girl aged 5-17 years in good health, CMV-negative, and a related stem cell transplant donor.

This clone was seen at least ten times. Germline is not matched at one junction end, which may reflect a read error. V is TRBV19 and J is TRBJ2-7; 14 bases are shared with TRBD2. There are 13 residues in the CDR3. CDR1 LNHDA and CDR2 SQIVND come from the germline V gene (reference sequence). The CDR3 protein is CASSAGLAGDSIF. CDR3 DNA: TGTGCCAGTAGTGCGGGACTAGCGGGAGACAGTATATTC.

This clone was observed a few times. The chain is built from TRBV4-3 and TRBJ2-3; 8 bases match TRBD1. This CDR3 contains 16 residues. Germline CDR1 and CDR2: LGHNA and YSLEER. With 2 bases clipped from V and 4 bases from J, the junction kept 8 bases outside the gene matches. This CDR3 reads CASSQSRGRFADTQYF. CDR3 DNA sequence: TGCGCCAGCAGCCAAAGCAGGGGGCGCTTCGCAGATACGCAGTATTTT.

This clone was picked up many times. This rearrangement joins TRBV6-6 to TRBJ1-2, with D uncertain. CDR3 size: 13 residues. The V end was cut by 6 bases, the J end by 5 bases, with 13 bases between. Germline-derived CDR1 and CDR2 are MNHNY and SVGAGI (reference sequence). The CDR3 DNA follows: TGTGCCAGCAGCCCCGGGAGCGAGTATGGCTACACCTTC. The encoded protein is CASSPGSEYGYTF.

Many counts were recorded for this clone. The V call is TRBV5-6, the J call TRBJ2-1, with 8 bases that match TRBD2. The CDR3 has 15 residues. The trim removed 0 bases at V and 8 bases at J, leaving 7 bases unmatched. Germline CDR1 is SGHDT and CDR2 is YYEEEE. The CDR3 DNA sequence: TGTGCCAGCAGCTTGGGCCCGGGGGGGGTGGATGAGCAGTTCTTC. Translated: CASSLGPGGVDEQFF.

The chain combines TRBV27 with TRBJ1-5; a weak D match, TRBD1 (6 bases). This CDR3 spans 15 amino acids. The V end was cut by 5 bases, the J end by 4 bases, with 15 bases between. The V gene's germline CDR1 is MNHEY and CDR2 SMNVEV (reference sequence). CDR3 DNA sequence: TGTGCCAGCAGTCTCCGACAGGCGGGTAATCAGCCCCAGCATTTT. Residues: CASSLRQAGNQPQHF.

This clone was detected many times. The CDR3 loop is CASSYNRGPNTEAFF. The CDR3 bases are TGTGCCAGCAGTTACAACAGGGGACCGAACACTGAAGCTTTCTTT. The rearrangement joins TRBV2 to TRBJ1-1; TRBD1 agrees at 7 bases. The CDR3 totals 15 residues. J lost 1 base, V lost 5 bases, and 7 bases had no gene match. Germline V gene lookup returns CDR1 SNHLY and CDR2 FYNNEI.

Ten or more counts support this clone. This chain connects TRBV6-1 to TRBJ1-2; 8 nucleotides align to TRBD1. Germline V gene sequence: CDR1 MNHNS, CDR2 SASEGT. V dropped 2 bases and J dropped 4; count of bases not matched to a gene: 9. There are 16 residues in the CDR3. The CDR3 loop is CASSENARGRIYGYTF. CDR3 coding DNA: TGTGCCAGCAGTGAAAATGCCAGGGGGCGAATCTATGGCTACACCTTC.

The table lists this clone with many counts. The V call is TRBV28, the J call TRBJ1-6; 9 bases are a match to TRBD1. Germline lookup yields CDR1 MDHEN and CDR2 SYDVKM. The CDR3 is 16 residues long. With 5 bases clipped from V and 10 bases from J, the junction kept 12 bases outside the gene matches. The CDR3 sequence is CASSRPEGQGISPLHF. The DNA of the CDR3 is TGTGCCAGCAGTCGGCCCGAGGGACAGGGCATATCACCCCTCCACTTT.

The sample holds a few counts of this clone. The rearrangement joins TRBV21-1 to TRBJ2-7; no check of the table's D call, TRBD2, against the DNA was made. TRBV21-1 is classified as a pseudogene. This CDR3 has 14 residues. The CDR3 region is CASSINSGSYEQYF. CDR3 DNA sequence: TGTGCCAGCAGCATTAATAGCGGGTCCTACGAGCAGTACTTC.

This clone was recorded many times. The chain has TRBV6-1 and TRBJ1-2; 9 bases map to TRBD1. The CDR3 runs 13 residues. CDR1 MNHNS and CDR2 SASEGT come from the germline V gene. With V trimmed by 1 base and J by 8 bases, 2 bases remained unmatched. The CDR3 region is CASSEVTGGGYTF. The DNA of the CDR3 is TGTGCCAGCAGTGAAGTAACAGGGGGCGGCTACACCTTC.

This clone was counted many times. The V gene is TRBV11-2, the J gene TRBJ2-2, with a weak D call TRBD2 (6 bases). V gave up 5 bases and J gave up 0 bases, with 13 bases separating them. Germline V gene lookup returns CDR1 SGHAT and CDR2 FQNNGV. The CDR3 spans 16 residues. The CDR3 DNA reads TGTGCCAGCAGCGACTCGGGGAGGACGAACACCGGGGAGCTGTTTTTT. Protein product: CASSDSGRTNTGELFF.

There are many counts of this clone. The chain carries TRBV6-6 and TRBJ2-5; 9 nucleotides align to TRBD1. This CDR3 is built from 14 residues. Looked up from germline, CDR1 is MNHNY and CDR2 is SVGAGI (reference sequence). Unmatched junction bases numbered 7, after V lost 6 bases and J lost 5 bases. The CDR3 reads CASRTGGRMETQYF. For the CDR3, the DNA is TGTGCCAGCAGGACAGGGGGGCGGATGGAGACCCAGTACTTC.

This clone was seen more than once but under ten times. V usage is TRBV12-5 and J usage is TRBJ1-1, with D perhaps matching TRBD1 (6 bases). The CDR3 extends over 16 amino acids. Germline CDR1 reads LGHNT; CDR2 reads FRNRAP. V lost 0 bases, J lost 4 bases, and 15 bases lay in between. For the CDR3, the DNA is TGTGCTAGTGGTTTGGTAGGGGGGGGTCGGAGCACTGAAGCTTTCTTT. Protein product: CASGLVGGGRSTEAFF. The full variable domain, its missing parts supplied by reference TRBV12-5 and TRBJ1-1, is DARVTQTPRHKVTEMGQEVTMRCQPILGHNTVFWYRQTMMQGLELLAYFRNRAPLDDSGMPKDRFSAEMPDATLATLKIQPSEPRDSAVYFCASGLVGGGRSTEAFFGQGTRLTVV.

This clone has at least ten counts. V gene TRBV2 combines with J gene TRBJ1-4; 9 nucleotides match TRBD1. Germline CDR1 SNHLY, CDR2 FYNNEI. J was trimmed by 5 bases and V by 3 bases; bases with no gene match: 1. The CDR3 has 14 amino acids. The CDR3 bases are TGTGCCAGCAGTGAGGACAGGGGCAATGAAAAACTGTTTTTT. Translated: CASSEDRGNEKLFF.

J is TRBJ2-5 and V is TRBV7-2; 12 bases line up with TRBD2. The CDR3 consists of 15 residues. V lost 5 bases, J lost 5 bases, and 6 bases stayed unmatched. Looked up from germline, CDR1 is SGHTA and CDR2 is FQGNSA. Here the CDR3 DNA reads TGTGCCAGCAGCCCTAGCGGGGGGGCCCTTGAGACCCAGTACTTC. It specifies CASSPSGGALETQYF.

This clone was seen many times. In DNA, the CDR3 is TGTGCCAGCAGTAATCGACAGGGGGCTGGCGAAGCTTTCTTT. Protein product: CASSNRQGAGEAFF. This chain joins TRBV6-6 and TRBJ1-1, with TRBD1 identical over 10 bases. Germline CDR1 is MNHNY and CDR2 is SVGAGI (reference sequence). The CDR3 has 14 residues. The trim removed 5 bases at V and 8 bases at J, leaving 8 bases unmatched.

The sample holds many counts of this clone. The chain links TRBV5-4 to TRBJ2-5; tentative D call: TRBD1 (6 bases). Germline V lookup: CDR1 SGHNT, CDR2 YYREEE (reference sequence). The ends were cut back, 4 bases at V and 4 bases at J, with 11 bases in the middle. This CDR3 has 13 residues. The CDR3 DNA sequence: TGTGCCAGCAGCACAACAGGGTTAGAGACCCAGTACTTC. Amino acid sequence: CASSTTGLETQYF.

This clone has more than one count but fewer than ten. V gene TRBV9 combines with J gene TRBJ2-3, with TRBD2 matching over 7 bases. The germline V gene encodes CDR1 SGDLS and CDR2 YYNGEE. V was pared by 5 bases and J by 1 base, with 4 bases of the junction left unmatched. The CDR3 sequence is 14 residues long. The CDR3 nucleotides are TGTGCCAGCAGTTTGGCGGGGGGCACAGATACGCAGTATTTT. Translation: CASSLAGGTDTQYF.